The 6 T cell receptor beta chains reported below all come from one sample, sequenced in a study of radiotherapy plus CTLA-4 blockade in lung cancer. The method was immunoSEQ multiplex PCR; TCRdb's version includes in-frame clones alone and lacks a portion of them. Here the sample spans around 90,000 clones, 83% being singletons. The sequencing used peripheral blood, collected from a patient treated with radiotherapy plus ipilimumab. All receptors derive from a human donor with non-small cell lung cancer who had stable disease on radiotherapy plus ipilimumab.

This chain connects TRBV30 to TRBJ1-2, with D possibly being TRBD1 (6 bases). Germline V CDR1 and CDR2: GTSNPN, SVGIG (reference sequence). Trimming stripped 2 bases from V and 0 bases from J, with 10 bases between. This CDR3 comprises 14 residues. This CDR3 reads CAWSHGQPNYGYTF. CDR3 DNA sequence: TGTGCCTGGAGTCATGGACAGCCTAACTATGGCTACACCTTC.

The rearrangement links TRBV6-6 to TRBJ1-4; D is unclear. Germline V gene lookup returns CDR1 MNHNY and CDR2 SVGAGI (reference sequence). Trimming left V 6 bases short and J 8 bases short, with 7 bases between. The CDR3 has 11 amino acids. The CDR3 spells CASRTKEKLFF. The CDR3 DNA reads as TGTGCCAGCAGAACAAAAGAAAAACTGTTTTTT.

The V and J genes are TRBV18 and TRBJ2-1, with 9 bases matching TRBD2. The CDR3 sequence is 16 residues long. Per germline, CDR1 KGHSH and CDR2 LQKENI. V gave up 3 bases and J gave up 0 bases; unmatched junction bases: 3. The CDR3 coding sequence is TGTGCCAGCTCACCCTTTAGCGGGAGCTCCTACAATGAGCAGTTCTTC. Its protein is CASSPFSGSSYNEQFF.

V is TRBV7-6 and J is TRBJ2-1, with no clear D. Trimming removed 1 base at V and 0 bases at J, with 16 bases between. CDR1 and CDR2 from the germline V gene are SGHVS and FNYEAQ. CDR3 length: 18 residues. The CDR3 sequence is CASSLGGSQYSSYNEQFF. In DNA form, the CDR3 reads TGTGCCAGCAGCTTAGGGGGTTCTCAATATAGCTCCTACAATGAGCAGTTCTTC.

The CDR3 coding sequence is TGTGCCAGCAGCGGACAGGGAGCAGATACGCAGTATTTT. This codes for CASSGQGADTQYF. The chain recombines TRBV7-8 with TRBJ2-3, with 8 nucleotides matching TRBD1. The CDR3 is 13 amino acids. Germline V gene lookup returns CDR1 SGHVS and CDR2 FQNEAQ. V was pared by 5 bases and J by 4 bases, with 2 bases of the junction left unmatched. Full variable domain (remainder filled in from reference TRBV7-8 and TRBJ2-3): GAGVSQSPRYKVAKRGQDVALRCDPISGHVSLFWYQQALGQGPEFLTYFQNEAQLDKSGLPSDRFFAERPEGSVSTLKIQRTQQEDSAVYLCASSGQGADTQYFGPGTRLTVL.

This rearrangement joins TRBV5-1 to TRBJ1-4, with 8 bases identical to TRBD1. The V and J ends lost 5 bases and 8 bases, in that order; junction bases with no gene match: 11. Per germline, CDR1 SGHRS and CDR2 YFSETQ. This CDR3 region has 15 residues. CDR3 sequence reads: CASRLSQGASEKLFF. DNA of the CDR3: TGCGCCAGCAGGCTCAGCCAGGGGGCGAGCGAAAAACTGTTTTTT.